The rows below give T cell receptor beta chains drawn from one sample of a study of OX40 agonist ivuxolimab in advanced cancers. Sequenced by immunoSEQ multiplex PCR; TCRdb stores in-frame clones only, minus some. The data contain tens of thousands of clones, approximately 86% of them singletons. Sequenced material: CD4+ or CD8+ T cells sorted from blood, taken in a trial of the OX40 agonist ivuxolimab. These receptors all come from an adult with an advanced solid tumor such as melanoma, head and neck, liver or kidney cancer. Each CDR3 is given with its conserved first and last residue.

V gene	J gene	CDR3 protein
TRBV7-2	TRBJ2-7	CASSLAVGQQSYEQYF
TRBV19	TRBJ1-4	CASRGPQSGKLFF
TRBV5-1	TRBJ2-1	CASSPDNDNEQFF
TRBV30	TRBJ1-1	CAWSVRRPGMNTEAFF
TRBV5-1	TRBJ2-3	CASRPTSVTTDTQYF
TRBV6-4	TRBJ1-1	CASSDYPGRSNTEAFF
TRBV2	TRBJ1-5	CASRIDSPSNQPQHF
TRBV9	TRBJ2-1	CASSVEWEVHNEQFF
TRBV4-2	TRBJ1-1	CASSQEQEAFF
TRBV6-1	TRBJ2-3	CASSERLALADTQYF
TRBV7-9	TRBJ2-1	CASSSDTGEQFF
TRBV4-1	TRBJ1-4	CASSRNRRRGEKLFF
TRBV6-5	TRBJ2-3	CASSRTSGRADTQYF
TRBV7-9	TRBJ1-2	CASHTGGGYGYTF
TRBV2	TRBJ1-4	CASSEYGLLTTNEKLFF
TRBV30	TRBJ2-3	CAWSFTSGLGTDTQYF
TRBV10-3	TRBJ2-7	CAISESGTGEREQYF
TRBV7-9	TRBJ1-3	CASSLNGQRENTIYF
TRBV5-6	TRBJ1-2	CASTPGFRAGYTF
TRBV13	TRBJ1-2	CASSGRDRGQFGYGYTF
TRBV2	TRBJ2-7	CASSAARDAPEQYF
TRBV27	NA	CASRTGYYEQYF
TRBV7-2	TRBJ1-3	CASSLQGATGNTIYF
TRBV19	TRBJ2-2	CASRPTGELFF